This TCR beta chain was captured in a study of blood T cell repertoires in COVID-19. Data came from immunoSEQ multiplex PCR; TCRdb stores just in-frame clones and leaves some out. The table records around 62,000 clones, more than 75% of them present only once. Participants came from roughly 25 US areas, aged roughly 18 to 95 years. Participant-given clinical history determined each cohort assignment. Cohort 3 donors were reported recovered after two negative PCRs, clearance, or symptom resolution. The source is a woman in her forties who had recovered from COVID-19. Sequencing was done on a sample of PBMCs or T cells enriched from blood (not recorded which).

The CDR3 is CASSQAWGDEAFF. In DNA form, the CDR3 reads TGTGCCAGCAGCCAAGCCTGGGGGGATGAAGCTTTCTTT. This chain joins TRBV3-1 (or the pseudogene TRBV3-2) and TRBJ1-1, with a weak D call TRBD1 (5 bases). This CDR3 has 13 residues. V was shortened by 1 base and J by 7 bases, with 10 bases between the two germline ends. The germline V gene has CDR1 LGHDT and CDR2 YNNKEL (reference sequence).